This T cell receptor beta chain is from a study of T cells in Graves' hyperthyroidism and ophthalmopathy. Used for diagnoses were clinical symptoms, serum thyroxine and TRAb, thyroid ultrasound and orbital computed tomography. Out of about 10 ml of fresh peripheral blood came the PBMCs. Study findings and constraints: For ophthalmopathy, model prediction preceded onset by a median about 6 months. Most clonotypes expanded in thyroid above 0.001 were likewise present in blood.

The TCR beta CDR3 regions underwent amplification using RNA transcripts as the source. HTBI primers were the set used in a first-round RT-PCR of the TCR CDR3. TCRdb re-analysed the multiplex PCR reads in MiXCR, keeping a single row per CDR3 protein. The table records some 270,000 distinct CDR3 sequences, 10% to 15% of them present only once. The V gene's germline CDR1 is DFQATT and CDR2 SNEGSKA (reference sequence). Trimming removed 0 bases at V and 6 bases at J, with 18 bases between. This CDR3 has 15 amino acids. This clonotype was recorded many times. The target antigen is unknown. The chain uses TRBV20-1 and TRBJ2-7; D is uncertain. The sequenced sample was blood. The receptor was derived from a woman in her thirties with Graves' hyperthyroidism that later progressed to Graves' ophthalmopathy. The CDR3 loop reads CSARDANSPSFEQYF. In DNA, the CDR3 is TGCAGTGCTAGAGATGCGAACTCTCCTAGTTTCGAGCAGTACTTC.